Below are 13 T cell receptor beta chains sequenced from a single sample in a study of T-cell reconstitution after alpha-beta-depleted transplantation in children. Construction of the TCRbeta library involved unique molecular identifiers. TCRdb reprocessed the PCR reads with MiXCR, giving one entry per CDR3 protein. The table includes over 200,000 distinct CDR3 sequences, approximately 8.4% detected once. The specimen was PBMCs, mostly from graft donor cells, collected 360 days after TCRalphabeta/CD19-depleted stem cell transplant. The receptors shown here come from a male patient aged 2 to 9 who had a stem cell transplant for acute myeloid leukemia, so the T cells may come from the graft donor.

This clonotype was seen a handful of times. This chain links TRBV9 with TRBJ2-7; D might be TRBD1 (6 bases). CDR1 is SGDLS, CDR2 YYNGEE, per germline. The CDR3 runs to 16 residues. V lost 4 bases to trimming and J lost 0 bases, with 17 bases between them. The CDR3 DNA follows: TGTGCCAGCAGCTTTCATCGGGACACGAACTCCTACGAGCAGTACTTC. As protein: CASSFHRDTNSYEQYF. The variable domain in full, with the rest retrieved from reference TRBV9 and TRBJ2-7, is DSGVTQTPKHLITATGQRVTLRCSPRSGDLSVYWYQQSLDQGLQFLIQYYNGEERAKGNILERFSAQQFPDLHSELNLSSLELGDSALYFCASSFHRDTNSYEQYFGPGTRLTVT.

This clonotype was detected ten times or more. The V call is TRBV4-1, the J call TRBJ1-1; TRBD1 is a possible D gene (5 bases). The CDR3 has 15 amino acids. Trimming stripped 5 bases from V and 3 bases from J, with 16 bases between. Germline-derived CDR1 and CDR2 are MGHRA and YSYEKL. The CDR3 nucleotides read TGCGCCAGCAGCGTCCGGGGGGGTGGCGACACTGAAGCTTTCTTT. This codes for CASSVRGGGDTEAFF.

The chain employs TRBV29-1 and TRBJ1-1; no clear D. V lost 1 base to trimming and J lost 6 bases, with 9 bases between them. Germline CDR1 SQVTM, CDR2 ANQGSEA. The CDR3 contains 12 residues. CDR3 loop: CSVEGGPAEAFF. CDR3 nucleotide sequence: TGCAGCGTTGAAGGGGGTCCGGCTGAAGCTTTCTTT.

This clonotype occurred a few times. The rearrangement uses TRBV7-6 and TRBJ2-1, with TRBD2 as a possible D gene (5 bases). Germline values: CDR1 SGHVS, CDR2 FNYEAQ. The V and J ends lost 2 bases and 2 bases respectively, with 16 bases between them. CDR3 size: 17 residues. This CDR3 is CASSLTRTGSTYNEQFF. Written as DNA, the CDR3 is TGTGCCAGCAGCTTAACGAGGACGGGGTCCACCTACAATGAGCAGTTCTTC.

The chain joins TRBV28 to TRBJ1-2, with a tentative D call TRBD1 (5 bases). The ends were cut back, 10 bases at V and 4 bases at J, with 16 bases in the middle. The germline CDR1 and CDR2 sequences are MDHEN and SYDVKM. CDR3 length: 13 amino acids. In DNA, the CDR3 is TGTGCCACCTCCTCCCGGGGCCTCTATGGCTACACCTTC. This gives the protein CATSSRGLYGYTF.

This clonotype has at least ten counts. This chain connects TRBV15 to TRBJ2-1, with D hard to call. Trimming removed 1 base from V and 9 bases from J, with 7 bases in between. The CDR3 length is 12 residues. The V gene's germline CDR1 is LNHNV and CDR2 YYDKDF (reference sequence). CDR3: CATSRVGREQFF. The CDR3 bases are TGTGCCACCAGCAGAGTTGGACGTGAGCAGTTCTTC.

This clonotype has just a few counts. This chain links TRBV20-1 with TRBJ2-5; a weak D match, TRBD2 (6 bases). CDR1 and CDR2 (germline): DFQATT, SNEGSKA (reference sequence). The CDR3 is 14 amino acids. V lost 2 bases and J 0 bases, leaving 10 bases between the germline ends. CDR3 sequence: CSARLAGNQETQYF. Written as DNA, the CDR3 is TGCAGTGCTAGACTCGCGGGAAACCAAGAGACCCAGTACTTC.

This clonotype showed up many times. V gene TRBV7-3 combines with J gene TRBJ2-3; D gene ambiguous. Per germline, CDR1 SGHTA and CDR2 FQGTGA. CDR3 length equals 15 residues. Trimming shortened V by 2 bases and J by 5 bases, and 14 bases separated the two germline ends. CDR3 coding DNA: TGTGCCAGCAGCTTAGTTGGGTCCGGCGGAGATACGCAGTATTTT. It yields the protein CASSLVGSGGDTQYF.

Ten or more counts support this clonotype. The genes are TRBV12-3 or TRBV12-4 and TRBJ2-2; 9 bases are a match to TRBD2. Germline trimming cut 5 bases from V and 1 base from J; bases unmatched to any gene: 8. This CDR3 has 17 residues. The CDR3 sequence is CASSPRRLAENTGELFF. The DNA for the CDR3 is TGTGCCAGCAGTCCACGGCGACTAGCGGAGAACACCGGGGAGCTGTTTTTT.

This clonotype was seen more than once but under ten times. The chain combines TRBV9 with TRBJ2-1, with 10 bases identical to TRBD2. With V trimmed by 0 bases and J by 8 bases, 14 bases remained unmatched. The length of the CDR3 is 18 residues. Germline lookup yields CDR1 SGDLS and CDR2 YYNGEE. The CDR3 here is CASSVGGVGLAAGDEQFF. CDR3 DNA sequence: TGTGCCAGCAGCGTAGGAGGGGTTGGACTAGCGGCCGGCGATGAGCAGTTCTTC. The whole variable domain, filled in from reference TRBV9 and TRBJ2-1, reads DSGVTQTPKHLITATGQRVTLRCSPRSGDLSVYWYQQSLDQGLQFLIQYYNGEERAKGNILERFSAQQFPDLHSELNLSSLELGDSALYFCASSVGGVGLAAGDEQFFGPGTRLTVL.

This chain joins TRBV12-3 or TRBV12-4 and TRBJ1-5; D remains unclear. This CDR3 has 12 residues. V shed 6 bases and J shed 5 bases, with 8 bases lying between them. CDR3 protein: CASSGRDQPQHF. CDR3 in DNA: TGTGCCAGCAGCGGTCGGGATCAGCCCCAGCATTTT.

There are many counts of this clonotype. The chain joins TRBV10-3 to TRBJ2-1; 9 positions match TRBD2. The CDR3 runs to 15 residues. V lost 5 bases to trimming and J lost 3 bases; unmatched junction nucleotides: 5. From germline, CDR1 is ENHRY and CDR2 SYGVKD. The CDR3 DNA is TGTGCCATCAGTAGTAGCGGGGGTTTCTACAATGAGCAGTTCTTC. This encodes CAISSSGGFYNEQFF.

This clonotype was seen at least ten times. The CDR3, as DNA: TGTGCCAGCAGTTCCGGACTAGCGGACCCCAATGAGCAGTTCTTC. Translating gives CASSSGLADPNEQFF. The V gene is TRBV6-5, the J gene TRBJ2-1; TRBD2 agrees at 10 bases. There are 15 residues in the CDR3. Germline V gives CDR1 MNHEY, CDR2 SVGAGI. Germline trimming cut 4 bases from V and 6 bases from J; bases unmatched to any gene: 6.